These T cell receptor beta chains were read from a single sample in a study of blood T cell repertoires in COVID-19. Libraries were prepared by immunoSEQ multiplex PCR; TCRdb keeps only in-frame clonotypes and omits some of them. The sample carries about 260,000 clones, around 84% recorded once. Input material: PBMCs or T cells enriched from blood (not recorded which). The receptors derive from a man in his thirties or forties with acute COVID-19. CDR3s include the opening cysteine and the closing phenylalanine or tryptophan. The order of the fields is D gene, clone size, V gene, J gene, CDR3 DNA, CDR3 protein. D genes are given only for firm matches. Where a row states a size, it is once, few, many or the class of an expanded clone; other rows omit it.

>TRBD1|few|TRBV19|TRBJ1-2
TGTGCCAGTATGGACAGGGTATCCTATGGCTACACCTTC
CASMDRVSYGYTF
>NA|NA|TRBV5-1|TRBJ2-4
TGCGCCAGCACTCAGGGGCCTCGAGCCAAAAACATTCAGTACTTC
CASTQGPRAKNIQYF
>TRBD1|NA|TRBV6-2/TRBV6-3|TRBJ1-1
TGTGCCAGCAGCAACCTTCAGGGGGCTGGGGCTTTCTTT
CASSNLQGAGAFF
>NA|NA|TRBV7-2|TRBJ1-2
TGTGCCAGCAGCTTCCTTTCAGGGCTAAACTATGGCTACACCTTC
CASSFLSGLNYGYTF
>NA|NA|TRBV7-2|TRBJ2-1
TGTGCCAGCAGCTTAGACGGGAGACTCTACAATGAGCAGTTCTTC
CASSLDGRLYNEQFF
>TRBD1|NA|TRBV20-1|TRBJ1-2
TGCAGTGCTAGTCAGGACAGGGTCTATGGCTACACCTTC
CSASQDRVYGYTF
>NA|NA|TRBV7-9|TRBJ1-3
TGTGCCAGCAGTAACACAGACAACACCATATATTTT
CASSNTDNTIYF
>NA|NA|TRBV19|TRBJ1-1
TGTGCCAGTATACCCCTTGGAATCCTCCCGGGAGCTTTCTTT
CASIPLGILPGAFF
>NA|once|TRBV5-4|TRBJ1-2
TGTGCCAGCAGCCAGGTGGGAGTTTCCCACTATGGCTACACCTTC
CASSQVGVSHYGYTF
>NA|once|TRBV19|TRBJ1-2
TGTGCCAGTCGCTACTCGGGGGAACGGGACAACTATGGCTACACCTTC
CASRYSGERDNYGYTF
>TRBD1|NA|TRBV4-1|TRBJ1-5
TGCGCCAGCAGCCCGGACAGGGGCCGAGCGGTACAGCCCCAGCATTTT
CASSPDRGRAVQPQHF
>NA|NA|TRBV4-3|TRBJ2-1
TGCGCCAGCAGCCAAGAGGTGGGCGGGGCTGGGACTCAGTTCTTC
CASSQEVGGAGTQFF
>TRBD1|NA|TRBV7-9|TRBJ2-1
TGTGCCAGCAGCTTCGGACAGGGGAGCAATGAGCAGTTCTTC
CASSFGQGSNEQFF
>NA|NA|TRBV18|TRBJ2-1
TGTGCCAGCTCATCCGGGACTCCTTCTCCCAATGAGCAGTTCTTC
CASSSGTPSPNEQFF
>TRBD2|once|TRBV5-1|TRBJ2-5
TGTGCCAGCAACCCGGGAGGGGGGGGCTCAGAGACCCAGTACTTC
CASNPGGGGSETQYF
>NA|NA|TRBV9|TRBJ1-1
TGTGCCAGCAGCGCACGGGGGGACTCGAACACTGAAGCTTTCTTT
CASSARGDSNTEAFF